Sequencing of this T cell receptor (beta chain) was carried out in a study of cytomegalovirus exposure and HLA in healthy donors. About the study: Out of roughly 200 million T cells, an earlier analysis found some 120 million unique TCR beta sequences in total.

Comments on this clone: Its antigen is not identified.

Regarding the study as a whole: With later analysis, a missense DCLRE1C variant became linked to TCR beta V- and J-gene trimming.

The PCR ran on 60 Vbeta and 13 Jbeta primers. Produced via immunoSEQ multiplex PCR; TCRdb's table is partial and in-frame only. The table includes 95,000 to 150,000 clones, about 80% detected once. The sequenced sample consisted of PBMCs. The TCR was taken from a man in his thirties or forties in good health and CMV-seropositive.

In DNA, the CDR3 is TGCAGTTACCCTTCGGGGACTGAAGCTTTCTTT. It encodes CSYPSGTEAFF. The V call is TRBV20-1, the J call TRBJ1-1, with D hard to call. Trimming left V 8 bases short and J 5 bases short, with 12 bases between. The CDR3 is 11 amino acids. CDR1 and CDR2 (germline): DFQATT, SNEGSKA (reference sequence).